The subject of this entry is one T cell receptor beta chain. The antigen remains unidentified. These data originate in a study of graft-versus-host responses after intestinal transplantation. Sequencing was performed with immunoSEQ multiplex PCR; in TCRdb, only in-frame clones are kept and a portion is missing. The table lists about 36,000 clones, roughly 95% of them singletons. V was cut by 1 base and J by 0 bases, with 4 bases left in between. CDR3 length: 13 amino acids. The germline V gene encodes CDR1 SGDLS and CDR2 YYNGEE. Study results and limitations: Early HvG declines after transplant were associated with peak circulating GvH clone levels.

The sample here was unstimulated CD4+ T cells sorted from spleen or lymph node cells, taken before transplant. This sequence joins TRBV9 and TRBJ1-2, with D hard to call. The source of this sequence is a human donor who was the organ donor for an intestinal transplant. The CDR3 DNA follows: TGTGCCAGCAGCGTAATAGCTAACTATGGCTACACCTTC. This gives the protein CASSVIANYGYTF.